Listed below are T cell receptor beta chains from one sample, sequenced in a study of cytotoxic CD8 clonotypes in ibrutinib-treated CLL. Sequencing used immunoSEQ multiplex PCR; TCRdb keeps in-frame clones, though not all of them. The table lists tens of thousands of clones, over 50% of them singletons, with about a fifth in the top ten. Here the sequenced sample was PBMCs, taken after 24 months of ibrutinib treatment. These receptors all stem from a human donor with chronic lymphocytic leukemia. Both conserved end residues are part of each CDR3. Fields, in order: J gene, V gene, CDR3 protein.

>TRBJ2-5|TRBV20-1
CGGRARETQYF
>TRBJ2-7|TRBV18
CASSLRVQEEQYF
>TRBJ2-3|TRBV10-3
CAISNTDTQYF
>TRBJ2-7|TRBV28
CASRWGTSYEQYF
>TRBJ2-1|TRBV10-3
CAISLAGGGNEQFF
>TRBJ2-7|TRBV13
CASSFGQPSEQYF
>TRBJ2-3|TRBV5-1
CASSITARTASTDTQYF
>TRBJ1-4|TRBV30
CAWNHGNEKLFF
>TRBJ1-2|TRBV18
CASSHRAEYGYTF
>TRBJ1-6|TRBV11-2
CASSFGATHYNSPLHF
>TRBJ1-4|TRBV11-2
CASSLGGAEKLFF
>TRBJ1-2|TRBV2
CASSQDSSYGYTF
>TRBJ2-3|TRBV7-3
CASSLSGGWTQYF
>TRBJ1-1|TRBV30
CAWSGGRNTEAFF
>TRBJ2-1|TRBV30
CAWSSDRGYLNEQFF
>TRBJ2-1|TRBV6-1
CASGASGRHNEQFF
>TRBJ2-7|TRBV27
CASSHPAGAGEQYF
>TRBJ1-1|TRBV28
CASRERQEAFF
>TRBJ1-1|TRBV6-1
CASSERVNTEAFF
>TRBJ1-1|TRBV27
CASSLSGTTTEAFF
>TRBJ2-7|TRBV7-3
CASSSGLASEQYF
>TRBJ2-7|TRBV7-3
CASSPPTAPYEQYF
>TRBJ1-5|TRBV29-1
CSVGGRGGNQPQHF
>TRBJ2-4|TRBV12-5
CASGSRDRLSQNIQYF
>TRBJ1-5|TRBV6-1
CASNFQNQPQHF
>TRBJ2-5|TRBV19
CASSIGPSGETQYF
>TRBJ2-7|TRBV5-1
CASSLREGTYEQYF
>TRBJ2-7|TRBV27
CASSPLFDSILYEQYF
>TRBJ2-2|TRBV30
CAYSENTGELFF
>TRBJ2-7|TRBV15
CATSRETSGSSEQYF
>TRBJ1-4|TRBV18
CASSPQAVDNEKLFF
>TRBJ2-7|TRBV4-2
CASSQDNPGFAPYEQYF
>TRBJ1-2|TRBV29-1
CSVKGAPPNYGYTF
>TRBJ2-7|TRBV18
CASSPGSGSLYEQYF
>TRBJ2-2|TRBV28
CASSLSLAGGMSGELFF
>TRBJ1-5|TRBV9
CASSRDPSNQPQHF
>TRBJ1-6|TRBV6-5
CASRPSGRNNSPLHF
>TRBJ1-2|TRBV30
CAWSKLQRSYGYTF
>TRBJ2-6|TRBV11-2
CASSLFAASGANVLTF
>TRBJ1-2|TRBV19
CASSIATVYNYGYTF
>TRBJ1-3|TRBV4-1
CASSQDPFTGQRGNTIYF